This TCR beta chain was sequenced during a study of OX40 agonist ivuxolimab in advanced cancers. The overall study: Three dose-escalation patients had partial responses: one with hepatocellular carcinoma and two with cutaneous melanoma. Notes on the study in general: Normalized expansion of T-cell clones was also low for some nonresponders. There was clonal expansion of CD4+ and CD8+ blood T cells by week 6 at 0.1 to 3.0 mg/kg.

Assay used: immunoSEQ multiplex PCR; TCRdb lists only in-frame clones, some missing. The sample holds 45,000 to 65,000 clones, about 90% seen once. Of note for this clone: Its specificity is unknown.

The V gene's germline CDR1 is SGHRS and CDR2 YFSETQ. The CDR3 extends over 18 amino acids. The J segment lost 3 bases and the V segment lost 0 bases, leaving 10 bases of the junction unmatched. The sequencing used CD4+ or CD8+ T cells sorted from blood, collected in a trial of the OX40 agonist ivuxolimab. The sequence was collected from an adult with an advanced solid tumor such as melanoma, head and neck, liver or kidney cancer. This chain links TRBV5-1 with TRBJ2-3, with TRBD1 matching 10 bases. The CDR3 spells CASSLAGWGTGATDTQYF. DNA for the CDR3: TGCGCCAGCAGCTTGGCAGGGTGGGGGACAGGGGCTACAGATACGCAGTATTTT. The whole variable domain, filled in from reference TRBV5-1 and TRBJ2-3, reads KAGVTQTPRYLIKTRGQQVTLSCSPISGHRSVSWYQQTPGQGLQFLFEYFSETQRNKGNFPGRFSGRQFSNSRSEMNVSTLELGDSALYLCASSLAGWGTGATDTQYFGPGTRLTVL.